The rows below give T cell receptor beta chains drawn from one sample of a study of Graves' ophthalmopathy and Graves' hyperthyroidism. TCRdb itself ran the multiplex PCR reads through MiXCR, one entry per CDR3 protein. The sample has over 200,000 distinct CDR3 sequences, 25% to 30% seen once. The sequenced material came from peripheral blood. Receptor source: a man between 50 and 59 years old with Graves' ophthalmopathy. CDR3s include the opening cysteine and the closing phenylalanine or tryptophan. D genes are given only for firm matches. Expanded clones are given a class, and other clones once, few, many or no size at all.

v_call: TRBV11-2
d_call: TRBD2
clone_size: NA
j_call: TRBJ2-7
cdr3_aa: CASSTISGRAFGDEQYF
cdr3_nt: TGTGCCAGCAGCACAATTAGCGGGAGGGCCTTTGGTGACGAGCAGTACTTC

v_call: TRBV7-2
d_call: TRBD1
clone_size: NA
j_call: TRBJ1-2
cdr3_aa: CASKKTPGQGYGYTF
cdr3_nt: TGTGCCAGCAAAAAGACCCCGGGACAGGGCTATGGCTACACCTTC

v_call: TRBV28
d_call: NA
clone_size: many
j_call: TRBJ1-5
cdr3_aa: CASSHIVGSNQPQHF
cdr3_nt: TGTGCCAGCAGTCATATTGTGGGTAGCAATCAGCCCCAGCATTTT

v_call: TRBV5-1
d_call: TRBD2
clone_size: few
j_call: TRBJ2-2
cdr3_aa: CASSLGLADAGELFF
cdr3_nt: TGCGCCAGCAGTCTGGGACTAGCGGACGCCGGGGAGCTGTTTTTT

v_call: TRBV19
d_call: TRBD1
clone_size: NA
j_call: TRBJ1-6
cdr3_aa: CASSRQGLNSPLHF
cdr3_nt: TGTGCCAGTAGTCGACAGGGTCTCAATTCACCCCTCCACTTT

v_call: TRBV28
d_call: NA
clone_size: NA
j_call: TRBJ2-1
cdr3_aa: CASSFGEAFSYNEQFF
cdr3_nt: TGTGCCAGCAGTTTTGGAGAGGCGTTCTCCTACAATGAGCAGTTCTTC

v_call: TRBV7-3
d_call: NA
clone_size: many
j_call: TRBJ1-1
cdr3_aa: CASSPLSTGHGEAFF
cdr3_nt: TGTGCCAGCAGCCCACTATCAACAGGCCACGGTGAAGCTTTCTTT

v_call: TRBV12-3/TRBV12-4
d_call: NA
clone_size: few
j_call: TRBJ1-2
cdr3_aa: CASSPWGGNGYTF
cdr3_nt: TGTGCCAGCAGTCCGTGGGGGGGGAATGGCTACACCTTC

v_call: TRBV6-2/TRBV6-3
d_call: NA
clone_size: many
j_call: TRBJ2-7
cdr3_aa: CASSPDFTDEQYF
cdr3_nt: TGTGCCAGCAGCCCGGACTTTACCGACGAGCAGTACTTC

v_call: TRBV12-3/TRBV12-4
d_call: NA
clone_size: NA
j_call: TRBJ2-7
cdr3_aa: CASSYLALAHEQYF
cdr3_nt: TGTGCCAGCAGTTACCTAGCACTTGCCCACGAGCAGTACTTC

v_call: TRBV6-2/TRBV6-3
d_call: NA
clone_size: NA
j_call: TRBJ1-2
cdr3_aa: CASRGRGYYGYTF
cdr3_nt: TGTGCCAGCAGGGGGCGCGGATACTATGGCTACACCTTC

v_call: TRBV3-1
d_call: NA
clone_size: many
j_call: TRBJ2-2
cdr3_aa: CASSQGQLGGELFF
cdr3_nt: TGTGCCAGCAGCCAAGGGCAGCTCGGGGGGGAGCTGTTTTTT

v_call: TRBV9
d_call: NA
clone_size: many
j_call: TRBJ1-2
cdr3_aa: CASSVALRYGYTF
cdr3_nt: TGTGCCAGCAGCGTAGCTCTTCGGTATGGCTACACCTTC

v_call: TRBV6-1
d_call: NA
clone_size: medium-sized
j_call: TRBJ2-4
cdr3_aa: CASSAVQSDQYF
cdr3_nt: TGTGCCAGCAGTGCCGTCCAATCGGATCAGTACTTC

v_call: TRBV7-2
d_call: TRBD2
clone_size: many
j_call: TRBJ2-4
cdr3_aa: CASSLSLTSGSPKNIQYF
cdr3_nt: TGTGCCAGCAGCCTGAGCCTAACTAGCGGGAGTCCCAAAAACATTCAGTACTTC

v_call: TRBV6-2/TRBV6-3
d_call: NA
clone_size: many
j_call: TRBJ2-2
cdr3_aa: CASLPSYTGELFF
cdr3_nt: TGTGCCAGCTTACCCTCGTACACCGGGGAGCTGTTTTTT

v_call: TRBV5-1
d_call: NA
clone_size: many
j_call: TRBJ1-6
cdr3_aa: CASSAGQYNSPLHF
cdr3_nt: TGCGCCAGCAGCGCTGGACAGTATAATTCACCCCTCCACTTT

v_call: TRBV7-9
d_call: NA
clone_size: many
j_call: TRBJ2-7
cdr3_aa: CASSLDGGFHEQYF
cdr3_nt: TGTGCCAGCAGCTTAGACGGGGGTTTCCACGAGCAGTACTTC

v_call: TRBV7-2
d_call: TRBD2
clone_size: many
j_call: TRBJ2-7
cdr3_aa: CASSQLAGGPQYF
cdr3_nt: TGTGCCAGCAGCCAGTTGGCGGGAGGCCCGCAGTACTTC

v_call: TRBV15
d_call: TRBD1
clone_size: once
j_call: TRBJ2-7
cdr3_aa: CATSREGGTGGYEQYF
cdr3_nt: TGTGCCACCAGCAGAGAAGGGGGGACAGGGGGTTACGAGCAGTACTTC

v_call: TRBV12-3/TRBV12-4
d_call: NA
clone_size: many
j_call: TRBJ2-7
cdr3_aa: CASSLPGLTYEQYF
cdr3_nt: TGTGCCAGCAGTTTACCGGGGCTAACCTACGAGCAGTACTTC